Each of the 9 T cell receptor beta chains below was sequenced from the same sample in a study of cytomegalovirus exposure and HLA in healthy donors. The PCR ran on 60 Vbeta and 13 Jbeta primers. Some clones are missing from TCRdb's copy, which holds only in-frame ones; the method was immunoSEQ multiplex PCR. The sample includes 150,000 to 200,000 clones, roughly 82% seen only once; the top ten take roughly 6.5%. Input material: PBMCs. The receptors here all came from a man aged 50 or older in good health and CMV-seropositive.

In this sample, this clone turned up a few times. The chain is built from TRBV4-1 and TRBJ1-2; D perhaps matches TRBD1 (5 bases). CDR1 MGHRA and CDR2 YSYEKL come from the germline V gene. The V end lost 3 bases, the J end lost 5 bases, and 22 bases lay between the germline ends. This CDR3 has 17 amino acids. CDR3 in amino acids: CASSQGGVGPFLYGYTF. The DNA of the CDR3 is TGCGCCAGCAGCCAGGGGGGTGTGGGGCCGTTCCTGTATGGCTACACCTTC.

V gene TRBV21-1 combines with J gene TRBJ1-3; the listed D gene, TRBD1, was not tested against the DNA. TRBV21-1 is tagged as a pseudogene. The CDR3 covers 16 residues. DNA of the CDR3: TGTGCCAGCAGCATCCCGACATTTTTCTCTGGAAACACCATATATTTT. Amino acids: CASSIPTFFSGNTIYF.

The V and J genes are TRBV5-4 and TRBJ2-1; 9 bases map to TRBD2. Germline assignment: CDR1 SGHNT and CDR2 YYREEE (reference sequence). This CDR3 is built from 16 residues. V shed 4 bases, J shed 0 bases, and the junction held 5 bases outside the gene matches. DNA of the CDR3: TGTGCCAGCAGCATCGAACTAGCGGGCTCCTACAATGAGCAGTTCTTC. Its protein product is CASSIELAGSYNEQFF.

V gene TRBV10-2 combines with J gene TRBJ2-7; TRBD1 aligns across 8 bases. J gave up 0 bases and V 2 bases, and 12 bases lay outside the gene matches. This CDR3 is built from 18 residues. Germline loops: CDR1 WSHSY, CDR2 SAAADI. The CDR3 loop reads CASSEPRTGSFSSYEQYF. The DNA of the CDR3 is TGCGCCAGCAGTGAGCCCCGGACAGGGTCCTTCAGCTCCTACGAGCAGTACTTC.

The rearrangement links TRBV20-1 to TRBJ2-3, with D perhaps TRBD2 (6 bases). The V end was cut by 5 bases, the J end by 10 bases, with 13 bases between. Germline V gene lookup returns CDR1 DFQATT and CDR2 SNEGSKA (reference sequence). The length of the CDR3 is 11 residues. The CDR3 nucleotides are TGCAGTGCTGATAGCGGTAGCGCGCAGTATTTT. It translates to CSADSGSAQYF.

The table lists this clone with a count of one. The chain joins TRBV5-6 to TRBJ2-3; 7 nucleotides agree with TRBD2. V shed 3 bases and J 4 bases; nucleotides not matched to a gene: 11. The CDR3 has 16 residues. Per the germline V gene, CDR1 is SGHDT and CDR2 is YYEEEE. Written as DNA, the CDR3 is TGTGCCAGCAGCTGGGGCCTAGCGGACTTATCAGATACGCAGTATTTT. Amino acid sequence: CASSWGLADLSDTQYF.

This clone has only one observation. The chain has TRBV29-1 and TRBJ2-5, with 8 positions matching TRBD1. CDR1 and CDR2 (germline): SQVTM, ANQGSEA. The CDR3 is 14 amino acids. After removal of 7 bases from V and 9 bases from J, the junction contained 16 bases not matched to a gene. The CDR3 DNA follows: TGCAGCGCCCTTGGACAGGGAGGCAACGCGGCCCAGTACTTC. Amino acids: CSALGQGGNAAQYF.

V is TRBV2 and J is TRBJ1-1; maybe TRBD1 (6 bases). Germline CDR1 SNHLY, CDR2 FYNNEI. Deletions cut 9 bases from V and 1 base from J, with 15 bases between. The CDR3 is 14 amino acids. The CDR3: CAREMGGQNTEAFF. The DNA for the CDR3 is TGTGCCAGGGAAATGGGGGGGCAGAACACTGAAGCTTTCTTT.

This clone has only one observation. The chain carries TRBV27 and TRBJ2-7; 10 nucleotides match TRBD2. CDR3 length equals 14 residues. Trimming removed 3 bases from V and 2 bases from J; junction bases left unmatched: 1. Germline lookup yields CDR1 MNHEY and CDR2 SMNVEV (reference sequence). The CDR3 protein is CASSLGLAPYEQYF. CDR3 sequence (DNA): TGTGCCAGCAGTTTGGGACTAGCGCCCTACGAGCAGTACTTC.